Each of the 32 T cell receptor beta chains below was sequenced from the same sample in a study of blood T cells in healthy people across ages. It was with a sample-barcoded 5' primer and a J-beta primer mix that a second PCR of roughly 6 to 12 cycles was run. TCRdb reprocessed the 5' RACE reads with MiXCR, giving one entry per CDR3 protein. This table holds about 900,000 distinct CDR3 sequences, 45% to 50% found once. Sample: blood. The receptor set was obtained from a man younger than 45 in good health.

This chain uses TRBV5-1 with TRBJ2-3; 9 nucleotides align to TRBD1. Trimming took 7 bases from V and 0 from J; bases not matched to a gene: 12. The V gene's germline CDR1 is SGHRS and CDR2 YFSETQ. The CDR3 is 17 residues long. CDR3 loop: CASPPGQGLRSTDTQYF. In nucleotides, the CDR3 is TGCGCCAGCCCCCCGGGACAGGGATTACGGAGCACAGATACGCAGTATTTT.

V usage is TRBV5-1 and J usage is TRBJ2-1; the D is unclear. The germline V gene encodes CDR1 SGHRS and CDR2 YFSETQ. Trimming removed 0 bases at V and 4 bases at J, with 14 bases between. CDR3 size: 16 residues. Written as DNA, the CDR3 is TGCGCCAGCAGCTTGGCCGGTGAGACACAGTACAATGAGCAGTTCTTC. This gives the protein CASSLAGETQYNEQFF.

This clonotype appeared many times. This chain uses TRBV27 with TRBJ2-1; 11 nucleotides match TRBD1. The CDR3 sequence is 16 residues long. Per germline, CDR1 MNHEY and CDR2 SMNVEV (reference sequence). J was trimmed by 15 bases and V by 5 bases; bases with no gene match: 18. The CDR3: CASSRNSGQGAPTWFF. In DNA form, the CDR3 reads TGTGCCAGCAGTCGAAATTCAGGACAGGGGGCCCCGACCTGGTTCTTC.

This clonotype was counted between two and nine times. The chain links TRBV6-2 or TRBV6-3 to TRBJ2-7; 8 nucleotides align to TRBD1. Per the germline V gene, CDR1 is MNHEY and CDR2 is SVGEGT. The CDR3 runs to 14 residues. The V and J ends lost 10 bases and 0 bases, in that order; junction bases with no gene match: 8. The CDR3 bases are TGTGCCATTAAACCGGGACAGGACTCCTACGAGCAGTACTTC. Protein sequence: CAIKPGQDSYEQYF.

The V call is TRBV5-1, the J call TRBJ1-2; D is perhaps TRBD1 (6 bases). CDR1 SGHRS and CDR2 YFSETQ come from the germline V gene. The CDR3 loop spans 14 amino acids. V lost 5 bases, J lost 6 bases, and 17 bases lay in between. The CDR3 sequence is CASRPGQPGDGYTF. The CDR3 nucleotides read TGCGCCAGCAGACCCGGACAGCCAGGCGATGGCTACACCTTC.

The chain employs TRBV10-3 and TRBJ1-3, with D perhaps matching TRBD1 (5 bases). With 11 bases removed from V and 3 bases from J, the gap between germline ends came to 14 bases. Germline values: CDR1 ENHRY, CDR2 SYGVKD. This CDR3 region has 13 residues. In DNA form, the CDR3 reads TGTGCCGTCGACGGGACGCTTGGAAACACCATATATTTT. Encoded protein: CAVDGTLGNTIYF.

Of note for this clonotype: The junction shows a germline mismatch at one end, possibly a read error. This chain uses TRBV20-1 with TRBJ2-5, with D perhaps matching TRBD2 (5 bases). The CDR3 runs 13 residues. Per the germline V gene, CDR1 is DFQATT and CDR2 is SNEGSKA (reference sequence). The CDR3 loop reads CSARRGGQGTQYF. The CDR3, as DNA: TGCAGTGCTAGAAGAGGCGGGCAAGGGACCCAGTACTTC.

The V call is TRBV21-1, the J call TRBJ2-7; the table assigns TRBD1, which was not confirmed against the DNA. TRBV21-1 is listed as a pseudogene. The CDR3 loop spans 16 amino acids. The chain's CDR3 is CASSENRDGNSYEQYF. The CDR3, as DNA: TGTGCCAGCAGCGAAAACCGGGACGGGAACTCCTACGAGCAGTACTTC.

The chain employs TRBV29-1 and TRBJ2-3, with D perhaps TRBD2 (7 bases). The germline V gene encodes CDR1 SQVTM and CDR2 ANQGSEA. The V end was cut by 8 bases, the J end by 5 bases, with 14 bases between. This CDR3 region has 12 residues. In nucleotides, the CDR3 is TGCAGCACCGCGGGGGCCGGAGATACGCAGTATTTT. This codes for CSTAGAGDTQYF.

This sequence joins TRBV15 and TRBJ2-3, with 10 bases that match TRBD1. The CDR3 is made up of 16 amino acids. Germline CDR1 LNHNV, CDR2 YYDKDF (reference sequence). V lost 2 bases, J lost 8 bases, and 10 bases stayed unmatched. Here the CDR3 reads CATSRLPDRGRGTQYF. The CDR3 bases are TGTGCCACCAGCAGACTGCCCGACAGGGGGCGGGGTACGCAGTATTTT.

This sequence joins TRBV11-1 and TRBJ2-1; weak D call: TRBD1 (5 bases). Germline V CDR1 and CDR2: SGHAT, FQDESV (reference sequence). V was pared by 6 bases and J by 9 bases, with 21 bases between. This CDR3 has 15 amino acids. DNA of the CDR3: TGTGCCAGCAGGAGTTGGGGCGCCGGCGGAGCTGAGCAGTTCTTC. Translating it yields CASRSWGAGGAEQFF.

The V call is TRBV28, the J call TRBJ1-6; the D is unclear. CDR3 size: 14 residues. The V gene lost 5 bases and the J gene lost 7 bases, with 12 bases spanning the gap. Germline CDR1 is MDHEN and CDR2 is SYDVKM. The CDR3 here is CASSQTASNSPLHF. The DNA for the CDR3 is TGTGCCAGCAGTCAGACGGCCAGCAATTCACCCCTCCACTTT.

J is TRBJ2-7 and V is TRBV7-9; D is ambiguous. The CDR3 consists of 15 residues. The V gene lost 4 bases and the J gene lost 6 bases, with 19 bases spanning the gap. Germline V gives CDR1 SEHNR, CDR2 FQNEAQ (reference sequence). The CDR3 reads CASSWALGTVIEQYF. CDR3 DNA: TGTGCCAGCAGCTGGGCGCTGGGCACGGTAATCGAGCAGTACTTC.

Regarding this clonotype: A much bigger clone sits one base away, suggesting this may be a read error. This chain connects TRBV6-5 to TRBJ2-1; D possibly corresponds to TRBD2 (6 bases). Germline CDR1 and CDR2: MNHEY and SVGAGI. Trimming stripped 2 bases from V and 13 bases from J, with 15 bases between. CDR3 length: 13 residues. CDR3 amino acids: CASSYGGGETQFF. CDR3 DNA sequence: TGTGCCAGCAGTTACGGGGGAGGAGAGACCCAGTTCTTC.

This clonotype was recorded many times. The chain uses TRBV29-1 and TRBJ2-7, with a tentative D call TRBD2 (7 bases). This CDR3 comprises 13 residues. The germline V gene has CDR1 SQVTM and CDR2 ANQGSEA. The ends were cut back, 1 base at V and 4 bases at J, with 11 bases in the middle. CDR3 DNA sequence: TGCAGCGTTGAAGGCGGGGGCTCATACGAGCAGTACTTC. Residues: CSVEGGGSYEQYF.

The sample holds a few counts of this clonotype. This chain uses TRBV28 with TRBJ2-1, with 8 bases matching TRBD1. The V gene's germline CDR1 is MDHEN and CDR2 SYDVKM. V dropped 5 bases and J dropped 2; count of bases not matched to a gene: 8. The CDR3 is 16 residues long. CDR3 residues: CASSRRRTGTYNEQFF. The CDR3 DNA sequence: TGTGCCAGCAGTCGACGGAGGACAGGGACCTACAATGAGCAGTTCTTC.

The J gene is TRBJ2-1, the V gene TRBV11-2; D is unresolved. The J call could be wrong; TRBJ2-7 is a better fit for the DNA end. Germline V CDR1 and CDR2: SGHAT, FQNNGV. The CDR3 runs 15 residues. In nucleotides, the CDR3 is TGTGCCAGCAGGCGGTTGGGCAGCTCCTACAATGAGCAGTACTTC. Its translation is CASRRLGSSYNEQYF.

V and J are TRBV28 and TRBJ2-3; 8 nucleotides agree with TRBD2. Germline CDR1 and CDR2: MDHEN and SYDVKM. V shed 4 bases and J 2 bases; nucleotides not matched to a gene: 5. The CDR3 is made up of 15 amino acids. The CDR3 sequence is CASSSPGGNTDTQYF. CDR3 nucleotide sequence: TGTGCCAGCAGTTCCCCGGGGGGGAACACAGATACGCAGTATTTT.

This clonotype was observed a few times. This rearrangement joins TRBV10-3 to TRBJ2-1; 11 nucleotides line up with TRBD2. The CDR3 is 15 amino acids. V lost 9 bases and J lost 4; bases outside the gene matches: 8. Germline values: CDR1 ENHRY, CDR2 SYGVKD. The CDR3 loop reads CAIGRLAGRYNEQFF. The CDR3 coding sequence is TGTGCCATTGGGAGACTAGCGGGGAGGTACAATGAGCAGTTCTTC.

The chain couples TRBV29-1 to TRBJ1-2; 8 bases align to TRBD1. This CDR3 has 12 residues. Germline-derived CDR1 and CDR2 are SQVTM and ANQGSEA. V trimming: 2 bases; J trimming: 5 bases; junction bases outside the gene matches: 1. CDR3 DNA sequence: TGCAGCGTTGAACAGGGGGCTTATGGCTACACCTTC. It codes for CSVEQGAYGYTF.

The chain joins TRBV6-2 or TRBV6-3 to TRBJ2-5; D is possibly TRBD2 (5 bases). The J call is doubtful: the DNA matches TRBJ2-7 better. In germline, CDR1 is MNHEY, CDR2 SVGEGT. The CDR3 loop spans 13 amino acids. The CDR3 loop reads CGPSRGQTYEQYF. The CDR3 DNA follows: TGTGGACCGTCGAGAGGGCAAACCTACGAGCAGTACTTC.

In this sample, this clonotype turned up a few times. The chain combines TRBV10-3 with TRBJ1-1; no definite D call. The CDR3 loop spans 14 amino acids. Per the germline V gene, CDR1 is ENHRY and CDR2 is SYGVKD. The ends were cut back, 4 bases at V and 1 base at J, with 10 bases in the middle. The chain's CDR3 is CAISGSTENTEAFF. In nucleotides, the CDR3 is TGTGCCATCAGTGGAAGTACAGAGAACACTGAAGCTTTCTTT.

The rearrangement uses TRBV3-1 and TRBJ2-1, with TRBD1 identical over 8 bases. Germline V gives CDR1 LGHDT, CDR2 YNNKEL (reference sequence). This CDR3 has 16 amino acids. V gave up 4 bases and J gave up 0 bases; unmatched junction bases: 5. The CDR3 region is CASSRRTGISYNEQFF. The CDR3 bases are TGTGCCAGCAGCCGGAGGACAGGGATCTCCTACAATGAGCAGTTCTTC.

The chain uses TRBV29-1 and TRBJ1-3, with a weak D call TRBD1 (5 bases). Trimming removed 7 bases at V and 4 bases at J, with 11 bases between. The CDR3 contains 12 residues. Germline loops: CDR1 SQVTM, CDR2 ANQGSEA. CDR3 in DNA: TGCAGCGGGGGCCCAAACGGAAACACCATATATTTT. Protein product: CSGGPNGNTIYF.

At least ten counts were recorded for this clonotype. The V gene is TRBV6-6, the J gene TRBJ2-7, with D tentatively TRBD2 (6 bases). Trimming took 2 bases from V and 6 from J, leaving 8 bases between them. Germline V gene data show CDR1 as MNHNY and CDR2 as SVGAGI (reference sequence). The CDR3 runs to 12 residues. The CDR3 spells CASSYIAAEQYF. In DNA, the CDR3 is TGTGCCAGCAGTTACATAGCGGCCGAGCAGTACTTC.

The rearrangement links TRBV2 to TRBJ1-1; unclear D gene. V was pared by 7 bases and J by 1 base, with 4 bases between. The CDR3 is made up of 11 amino acids. Looked up from germline, CDR1 is SNHLY and CDR2 is FYNNEI. CDR3 residues: CASTGNTEAFF. For the CDR3, the DNA is TGTGCCAGCACTGGGAACACTGAAGCTTTCTTT.

The rearrangement joins TRBV10-2 to TRBJ1-1, with a possible D match to TRBD1 (5 bases). The CDR3 consists of 11 residues. Trimming cost V 4 bases and J 8 bases, with 8 bases left between them. Germline V gene data show CDR1 as WSHSY and CDR2 as SAAADI. CDR3 bases: TGCGCCAGCAGTGCAAGGGGCGAAGCTTTCTTT. Its translation: CASSARGEAFF.

V is TRBV7-2 and J is TRBJ1-3; D is perhaps TRBD1 (6 bases). V was cut by 6 bases and J by 0 bases, with 24 bases left in between. CDR1 SGHTA and CDR2 FQGNSA come from the germline V gene. This CDR3 is 19 amino acids long. CDR3 protein: CASSYTGFPNQFSGNTIYF. In DNA, the CDR3 is TGTGCCAGCAGTTACACAGGGTTCCCCAACCAATTCTCTGGAAACACCATATATTTT. Variable domain in full (rest from reference TRBV7-2 and TRBJ1-3): GAGVSQSPSNKVTEKGKDVELRCDPISGHTALYWYRQSLGQGLEFLIYFQGNSAPDKSGLPSDRFSAERTGGSVSTLTIQRTQQEDSAVYLCASSYTGFPNQFSGNTIYFGEGSWLTVV.

The gene calls are TRBV6-2 or TRBV6-3 and TRBJ2-7, with 11 bases aligning to TRBD1. The germline CDR1 and CDR2 sequences are MNHEY and SVGEGT. The CDR3 covers 15 residues. V dropped 6 bases and J dropped 4; count of bases not matched to a gene: 8. This CDR3 reads CASSLGQGAWYEQYF. The CDR3 DNA sequence: TGTGCCAGCAGCCTTGGACAGGGGGCTTGGTACGAGCAGTACTTC.

The chain links TRBV12-3 or TRBV12-4 to TRBJ2-3; 7 nucleotides line up with TRBD2. The CDR3 is 13 residues long. J gave up 4 bases and V 5 bases, and 3 bases lay outside the gene matches. The CDR3 spells CASSGEGADTQYF. CDR3 nucleotide sequence: TGTGCCAGCAGTGGGGAGGGAGCAGATACGCAGTATTTT.

Only a few counts were recorded for this clonotype. The CDR3 is CASVNRANTDTQYF. As DNA, the CDR3 is TGCGCCAGCGTTAATCGGGCCAACACAGATACGCAGTATTTT. The chain uses TRBV5-1 and TRBJ2-3; D uncertain. The germline CDR1 and CDR2 sequences are SGHRS and YFSETQ. The CDR3 consists of 14 residues. V was pared by 7 bases and J by 2 bases, with 14 bases between.

This chain links TRBV9 with TRBJ2-2, with D tentatively TRBD1 (5 bases). Germline CDR1 SGDLS, CDR2 YYNGEE. V shed 3 bases and J shed 4 bases, with 13 bases lying between them. CDR3 length: 15 residues. This chain's CDR3 is CASSDNTGVTGELFF. The CDR3 DNA sequence: TGTGCCAGCAGCGACAACACAGGAGTCACCGGGGAGCTGTTTTTT.